These 11 T cell receptor beta chains originate from one sample sequenced in a study of radiotherapy plus CTLA-4 blockade in lung cancer. Only in-frame clones appear in the TCRdb table, and some are missing; sequencing was by immunoSEQ multiplex PCR. The repertoire has about 73,000 clones, 87% of them found once; the top ten carry over 35%. The specimen was peripheral blood, collected from a patient treated with radiotherapy plus ipilimumab. These receptors all come from a human donor with non-small cell lung cancer that progressed on radiotherapy plus ipilimumab.

The chain recombines TRBV7-8 with TRBJ1-5, with a tentative D call TRBD1 (5 bases). The CDR3 runs 15 residues. Germline CDR1 is SGHVS and CDR2 is FQNEAQ. V shed 1 base and J shed 3 bases, with 10 bases lying between them. This CDR3 reads CASSLGDVFNQPQHF. CDR3 sequence (DNA): TGTGCCAGCAGCTTAGGGGACGTCTTCAATCAGCCCCAGCATTTT.

This chain uses TRBV27 with TRBJ2-1, with a possible D match to TRBD2 (5 bases). Germline loops: CDR1 MNHEY, CDR2 SMNVEV (reference sequence). Between the trimmed V and J ends, which lost 8 bases and 5 bases, there was a span of 13 bases. The CDR3 has 13 amino acids. The CDR3 DNA reads TGTGCCAGCGGATTGACGGGAAACAATGAGCAGTTCTTC. It is translated as CASGLTGNNEQFF.

V is TRBV7-6 and J is TRBJ2-1; a possible D gene is TRBD2 (7 bases). The CDR3 contains 17 residues. Germline V gives CDR1 SGHVS, CDR2 FNYEAQ. Trimming shortened V by 5 bases and J by 1 base, and 18 bases separated the two germline ends. The CDR3 bases are TGTGCCAGCAGCGTAGTGCAGGGGAGGGTATCCTACAATGAGCAGTTCTTC. It specifies CASSVVQGRVSYNEQFF.

Worth noting for this clone: Additional DNA sequences in this sample encode the identical CDR3. V is TRBV30 and J is TRBJ2-1; 8 positions match TRBD2. Germline values: CDR1 GTSNPN, CDR2 SVGIG (reference sequence). The CDR3 contains 13 residues. V dropped 3 bases and J dropped 10; count of bases not matched to a gene: 8. CDR3: CAWRPGGVREQFF. CDR3 nucleotides: TGTGCCTGGAGGCCGGGGGGGGTGAGGGAGCAGTTCTTC.

The V call is TRBV30, the J call TRBJ1-1; D ambiguous. Germline values: CDR1 GTSNPN, CDR2 SVGIG (reference sequence). The length of the CDR3 is 13 residues. V lost 4 bases, J lost 0 bases, and 9 bases lay in between. CDR3 coding DNA: TGTGCCTGGACCGTCAATATGAACACTGAAGCTTTCTTT. It specifies CAWTVNMNTEAFF.

The rearrangement joins TRBV7-9 to TRBJ2-1, with 9 bases matching TRBD2. CDR3 length: 13 residues. The germline V gene encodes CDR1 SEHNR and CDR2 FQNEAQ (reference sequence). V shed 7 bases, J shed 10 bases, and the junction held 8 bases outside the gene matches. CDR3: CASNRLAGNEQFF. DNA of the CDR3: TGTGCCAGCAACCGGCTAGCGGGAAACGAGCAGTTCTTC.

J is TRBJ1-2 and V is TRBV9, with no clear D. CDR3 length: 13 amino acids. Per germline, CDR1 SGDLS and CDR2 YYNGEE. The V and J ends lost 0 bases and 1 base respectively, with 4 bases between them. The CDR3 sequence is CASSVEDNYGYTF. The CDR3 DNA reads as TGTGCCAGCAGCGTAGAGGATAACTATGGCTACACCTTC.

The CDR3 coding sequence is TGTGCCAGCAGCGCCACGAGACAGCTCACAGATACGCAGTATTTT. Its translation is CASSATRQLTDTQYF. The gene calls are TRBV9 and TRBJ2-3; the D gene is possibly TRBD1 (5 bases). The CDR3 consists of 15 residues. V gave up 3 bases and J gave up 2 bases, with 13 bases separating them. Per the germline V gene, CDR1 is SGDLS and CDR2 is YYNGEE.

The sample holds one count of this clone. V and J are TRBV28 and TRBJ1-1; a weak D match, TRBD1 (6 bases). V was shortened by 9 bases and J by 3 bases, with 14 bases between the two germline ends. Germline V CDR1 and CDR2: MDHEN, SYDVKM. The CDR3 spans 13 residues. In DNA, the CDR3 is TGTGCCAGTCAGGGGAGAATGGACACTGAAGCTTTCTTT. It encodes CASQGRMDTEAFF.

V gene TRBV7-3 combines with J gene TRBJ2-7; 9 nucleotides align to TRBD2. Trimming removed 2 bases from V and 3 bases from J; junction bases left unmatched: 5. The CDR3 extends over 15 amino acids. CDR1 and CDR2 (germline): SGHTA, FQGTGA. The CDR3 spells CASSLEIAGVYEQYF. The CDR3 DNA follows: TGTGCCAGCAGCTTAGAAATAGCGGGAGTCTACGAGCAGTACTTC.

CDR3 DNA sequence: TGTGCCAGCAGTCGTCAAGGACTAGCGAATGAGCAGTTCTTC. Its translation: CASSRQGLANEQFF. The chain joins TRBV27 to TRBJ2-1; 9 nucleotides line up with TRBD2. The germline CDR1 and CDR2 sequences are MNHEY and SMNVEV (reference sequence). V shed 5 bases and J 7 bases; nucleotides not matched to a gene: 6. The CDR3 length is 14 residues.